This TCR beta chain was recovered during a study of human T cells and chemical hapten exposure. Findings of the study overall: Patch test score was positively correlated with the counts of TCRs that had expanded at PT1.

The time point here: patch test 2, 6 weeks after DPC sensitization. Treatment specified: therapeutic diphenylcyclopropenone sensitization with weekly scalp DPC. Total RNA extraction was carried out from unfractionated whole blood. TCRdb processed the RACE reads anew with MiXCR; each CDR3 protein has one entry. This table has roughly 150,000 distinct CDR3 sequences, about 10% appearing once. CDR1 and CDR2 (germline): WSHSY, SAAADI. This CDR3 comprises 14 residues. V was pared by 7 bases and J by 7 bases, with 16 bases between. This clonotype was recorded many times. What it recognizes is unknown. This clonotype was obtained from a woman aged 50 to 65 with alopecia areata. Some clones in this sample may be carry-over from other donors' samples. This sequence joins TRBV10-2 and TRBJ2-2; D gene ambiguous. This material consisted of whole blood, taken in connection with sensitization to the hapten diphenylcyclopropenone (DPC). CDR3 sequence: CASTPGSRNGELFF. CDR3 coding DNA: TGCGCCAGCACCCCGGGTAGCAGAAACGGGGAGCTGTTTTTT.